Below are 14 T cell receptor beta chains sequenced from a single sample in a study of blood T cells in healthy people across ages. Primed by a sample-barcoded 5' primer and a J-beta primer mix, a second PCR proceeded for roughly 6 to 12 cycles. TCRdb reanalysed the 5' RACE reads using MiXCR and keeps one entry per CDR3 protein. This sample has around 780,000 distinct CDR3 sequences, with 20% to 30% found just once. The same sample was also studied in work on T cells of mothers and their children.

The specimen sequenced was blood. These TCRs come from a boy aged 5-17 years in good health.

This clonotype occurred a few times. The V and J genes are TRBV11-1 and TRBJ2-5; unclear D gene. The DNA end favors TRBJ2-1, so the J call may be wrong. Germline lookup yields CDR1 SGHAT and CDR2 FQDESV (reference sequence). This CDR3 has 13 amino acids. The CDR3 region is CASSLEELNEQFF. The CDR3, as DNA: TGTGCCAGCAGCTTAGAGGAGCTGAATGAGCAGTTCTTC.

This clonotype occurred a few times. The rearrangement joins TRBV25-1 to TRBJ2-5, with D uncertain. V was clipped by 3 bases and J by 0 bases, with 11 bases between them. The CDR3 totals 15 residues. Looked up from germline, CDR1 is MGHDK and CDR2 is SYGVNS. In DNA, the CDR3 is TGTGCCAGCAGTGACCTCACGGTGTACCAAGAGACCCAGTACTTC. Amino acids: CASSDLTVYQETQYF.

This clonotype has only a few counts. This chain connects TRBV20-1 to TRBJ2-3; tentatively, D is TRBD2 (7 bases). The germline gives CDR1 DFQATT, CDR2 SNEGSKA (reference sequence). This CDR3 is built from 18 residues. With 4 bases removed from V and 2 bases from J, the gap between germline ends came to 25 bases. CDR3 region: CSATIPRGGAPFTDTQYF. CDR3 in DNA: TGCAGTGCTACTATCCCGAGGGGGGGGGCTCCCTTCACAGATACGCAGTATTTT.

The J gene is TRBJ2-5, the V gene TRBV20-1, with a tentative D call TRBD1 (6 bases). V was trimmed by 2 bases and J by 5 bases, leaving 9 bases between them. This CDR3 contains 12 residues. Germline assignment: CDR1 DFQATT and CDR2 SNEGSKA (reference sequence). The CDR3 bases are TGCAGTGCTAGAACAGGGACGGAGACCCAGTACTTC. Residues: CSARTGTETQYF.

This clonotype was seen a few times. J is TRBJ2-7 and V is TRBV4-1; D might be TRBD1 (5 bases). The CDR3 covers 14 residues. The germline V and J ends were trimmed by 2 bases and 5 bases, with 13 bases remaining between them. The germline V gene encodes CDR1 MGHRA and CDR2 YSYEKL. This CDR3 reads CASSQYKDINEQYF. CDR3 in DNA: TGCGCCAGCAGCCAATATAAGGACATTAACGAGCAGTACTTC.

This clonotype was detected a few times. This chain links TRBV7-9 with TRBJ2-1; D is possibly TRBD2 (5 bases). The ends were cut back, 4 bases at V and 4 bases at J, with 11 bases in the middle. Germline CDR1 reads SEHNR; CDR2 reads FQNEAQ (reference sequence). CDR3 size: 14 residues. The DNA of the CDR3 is TGTGCCAGCAGCTACGGGAACGGATACAATGAGCAGTTCTTC. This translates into CASSYGNGYNEQFF.

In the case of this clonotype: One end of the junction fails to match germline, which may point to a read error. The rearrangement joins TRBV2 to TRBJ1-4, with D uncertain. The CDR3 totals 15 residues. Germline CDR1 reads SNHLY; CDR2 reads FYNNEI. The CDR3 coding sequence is TGTGCCAGCAGTTTGCTGGGCCAAAAGGCCGAAAAACTGCTTTTT. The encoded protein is CASSLLGQKAEKLLF.

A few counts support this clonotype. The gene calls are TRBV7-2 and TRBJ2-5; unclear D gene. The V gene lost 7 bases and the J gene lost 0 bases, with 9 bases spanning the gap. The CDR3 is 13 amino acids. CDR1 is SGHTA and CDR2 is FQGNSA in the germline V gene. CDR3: CASNWRYQETQYF. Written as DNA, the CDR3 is TGTGCCAGCAATTGGCGGTACCAAGAGACCCAGTACTTC.

This CDR3 reads CASSLVWQAANEAFF. The CDR3 region has the DNA TGTGCCAGCAGCTTAGTGTGGCAGGCCGCCAATGAAGCTTTCTTT. This sequence joins TRBV7-9 and TRBJ1-1; unclear D gene. The CDR3 has 15 amino acids. Per the germline V gene, CDR1 is SEHNR and CDR2 is FQNEAQ (reference sequence). With 1 base removed from V and 7 bases from J, the gap between germline ends came to 16 bases.

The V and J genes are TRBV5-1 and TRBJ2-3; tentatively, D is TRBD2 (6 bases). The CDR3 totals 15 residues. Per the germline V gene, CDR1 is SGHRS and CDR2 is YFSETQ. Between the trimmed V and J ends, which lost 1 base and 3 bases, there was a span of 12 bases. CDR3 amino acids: CASSLTRLVTDTQYF. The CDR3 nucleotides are TGCGCCAGCAGCTTGACCCGACTAGTGACAGATACGCAGTATTTT.

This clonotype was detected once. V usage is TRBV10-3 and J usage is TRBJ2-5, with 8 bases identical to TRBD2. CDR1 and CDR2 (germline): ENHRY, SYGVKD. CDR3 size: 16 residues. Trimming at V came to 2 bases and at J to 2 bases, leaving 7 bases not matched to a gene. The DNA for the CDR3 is TGTGCCATCAGTGAGCCTAGCGGGCCCAAGCAAGAGACCCAGTACTTC. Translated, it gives CAISEPSGPKQETQYF.

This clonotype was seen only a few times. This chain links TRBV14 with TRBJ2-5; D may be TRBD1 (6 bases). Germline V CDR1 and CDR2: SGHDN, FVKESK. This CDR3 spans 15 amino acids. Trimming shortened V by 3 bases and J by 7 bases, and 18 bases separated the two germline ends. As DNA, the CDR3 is TGTGCCAGCAGCCACTTGAGTGTTCTGGGGGCGACCCAGTACTTC. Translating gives CASSHLSVLGATQYF.

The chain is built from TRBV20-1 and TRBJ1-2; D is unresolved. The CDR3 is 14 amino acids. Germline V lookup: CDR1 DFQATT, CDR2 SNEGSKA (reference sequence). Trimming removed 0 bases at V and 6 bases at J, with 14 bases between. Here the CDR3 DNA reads TGCAGTGCTAGAGATCTAGGCAGGAGTAATGGCTACACCTTC. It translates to CSARDLGRSNGYTF.

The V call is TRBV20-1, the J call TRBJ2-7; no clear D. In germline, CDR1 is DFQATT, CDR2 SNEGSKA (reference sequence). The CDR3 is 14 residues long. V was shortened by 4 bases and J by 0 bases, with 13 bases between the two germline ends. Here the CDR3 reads CSAIGPMSSYEQYF. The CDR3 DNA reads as TGCAGTGCTATAGGACCCATGAGCTCCTACGAGCAGTACTTC.